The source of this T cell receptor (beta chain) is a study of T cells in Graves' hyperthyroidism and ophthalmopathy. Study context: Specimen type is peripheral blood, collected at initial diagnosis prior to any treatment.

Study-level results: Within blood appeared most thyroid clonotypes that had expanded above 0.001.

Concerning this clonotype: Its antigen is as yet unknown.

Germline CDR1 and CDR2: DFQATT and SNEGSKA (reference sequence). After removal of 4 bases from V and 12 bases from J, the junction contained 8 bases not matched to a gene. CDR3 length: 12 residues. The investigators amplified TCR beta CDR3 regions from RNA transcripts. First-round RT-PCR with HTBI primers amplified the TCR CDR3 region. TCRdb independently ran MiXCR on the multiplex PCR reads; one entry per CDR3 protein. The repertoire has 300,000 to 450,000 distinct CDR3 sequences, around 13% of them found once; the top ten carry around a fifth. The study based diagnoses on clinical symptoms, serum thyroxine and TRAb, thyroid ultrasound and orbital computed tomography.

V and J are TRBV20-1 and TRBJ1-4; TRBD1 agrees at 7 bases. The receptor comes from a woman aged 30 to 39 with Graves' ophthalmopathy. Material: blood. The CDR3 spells CSATRQGEELFF. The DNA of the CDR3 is TGCAGTGCTACAAGACAGGGAGAGGAACTGTTTTTT.